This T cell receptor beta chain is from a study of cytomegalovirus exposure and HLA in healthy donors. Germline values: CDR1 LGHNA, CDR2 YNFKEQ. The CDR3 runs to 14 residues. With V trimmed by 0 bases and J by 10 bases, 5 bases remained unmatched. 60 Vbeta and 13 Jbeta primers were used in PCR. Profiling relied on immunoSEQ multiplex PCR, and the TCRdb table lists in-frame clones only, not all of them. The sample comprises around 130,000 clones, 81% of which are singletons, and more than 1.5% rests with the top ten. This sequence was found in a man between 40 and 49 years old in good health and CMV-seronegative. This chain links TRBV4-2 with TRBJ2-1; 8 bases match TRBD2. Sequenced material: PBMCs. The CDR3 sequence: CASSQEAGVPEQFF. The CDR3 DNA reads TGTGCCAGCAGCCAAGAAGCGGGGGTTCCGGAGCAGTTCTTC.